A selection of T cell receptor beta chains follows, all from one sample in a study of human T cells and chemical hapten exposure. In TCRdb, the RACE reads were re-called with MiXCR into one record per CDR3 protein. The data show 96,000 or so distinct CDR3 sequences, about 9.3% seen once. Source: whole blood, taken in connection with sensitization to the hapten diphenylcyclopropenone (DPC). Every receptor here comes from a woman in her 40s with alopecia areata. Some clones in this sample may be carry-over from other donors' samples. The CDR3 runs from the conserved cysteine through the conserved F or W. The order of the fields is CDR3 protein, J gene, V gene.

CDR3 protein: CASSETGGASDEQYF
J gene: TRBJ2-7
V gene: TRBV6-1

CDR3 protein: CATSDSSSLSYNEQFF
J gene: TRBJ2-1
V gene: TRBV24-1

CDR3 protein: CASRRPGPISSGANVLTF
J gene: TRBJ2-6
V gene: TRBV28

CDR3 protein: CASSIRTGPGTDTQYF
J gene: TRBJ2-3
V gene: TRBV5-4

CDR3 protein: CSALGQSRYEQYF
J gene: TRBJ2-7
V gene: TRBV20-1

CDR3 protein: CASSEAASLNYGYTF
J gene: TRBJ1-2
V gene: TRBV2

CDR3 protein: CASSIRDRGGFYNEQFF
J gene: TRBJ2-1
V gene: TRBV9

CDR3 protein: CASSSAGGPSYEQYF
J gene: TRBJ2-7
V gene: TRBV3-1

CDR3 protein: CASSQRLAGSSYEQYF
J gene: TRBJ2-7
V gene: TRBV6-1

CDR3 protein: CASSYQGAEETQYF
J gene: TRBJ2-5
V gene: TRBV5-1